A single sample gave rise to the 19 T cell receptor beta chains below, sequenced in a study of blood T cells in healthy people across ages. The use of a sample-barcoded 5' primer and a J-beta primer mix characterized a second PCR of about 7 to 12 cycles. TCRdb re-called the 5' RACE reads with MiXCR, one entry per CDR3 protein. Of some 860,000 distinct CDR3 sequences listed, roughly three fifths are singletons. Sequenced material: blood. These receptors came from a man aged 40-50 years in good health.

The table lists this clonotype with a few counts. CDR3 loop: CASSQNGQAYNEQFF. The CDR3 DNA follows: TGCGCCAGCAGCCAAAATGGCCAAGCCTACAATGAGCAGTTCTTC. The chain joins TRBV4-3 to TRBJ2-1; D not resolved. The CDR3 has 15 residues. Germline CDR1 and CDR2: LGHNA and YSLEER. With 2 bases removed from V and 2 bases from J, the gap between germline ends came to 10 bases.

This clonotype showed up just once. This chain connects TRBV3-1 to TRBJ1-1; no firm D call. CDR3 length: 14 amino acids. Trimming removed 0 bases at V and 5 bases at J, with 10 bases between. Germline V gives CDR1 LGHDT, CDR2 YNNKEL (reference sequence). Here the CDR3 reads CASSQDFRGTEAFF. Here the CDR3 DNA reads TGTGCCAGCAGCCAAGATTTCCGGGGTACTGAAGCTTTCTTT.

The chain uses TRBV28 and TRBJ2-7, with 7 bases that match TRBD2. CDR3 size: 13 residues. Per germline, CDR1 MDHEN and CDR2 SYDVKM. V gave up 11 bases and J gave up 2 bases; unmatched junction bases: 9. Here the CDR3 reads CAGGGRTTYEQYF. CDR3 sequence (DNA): TGTGCCGGGGGGGGAAGGACCACCTACGAGCAGTACTTC.

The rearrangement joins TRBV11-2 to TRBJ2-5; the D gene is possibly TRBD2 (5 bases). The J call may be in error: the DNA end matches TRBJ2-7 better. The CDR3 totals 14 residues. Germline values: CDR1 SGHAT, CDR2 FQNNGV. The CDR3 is CASSLERGSDEQYF. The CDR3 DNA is TGTGCCAGCAGCTTAGAGAGAGGTAGCGACGAGCAGTACTTC.

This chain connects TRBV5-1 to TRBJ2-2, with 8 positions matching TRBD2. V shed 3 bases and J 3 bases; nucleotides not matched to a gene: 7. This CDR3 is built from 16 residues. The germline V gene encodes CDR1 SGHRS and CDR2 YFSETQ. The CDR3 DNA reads TGCGCCAGCAGCTCAACCGGGACTAGGGACACCGGGGAGCTGTTTTTT. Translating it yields CASSSTGTRDTGELFF.

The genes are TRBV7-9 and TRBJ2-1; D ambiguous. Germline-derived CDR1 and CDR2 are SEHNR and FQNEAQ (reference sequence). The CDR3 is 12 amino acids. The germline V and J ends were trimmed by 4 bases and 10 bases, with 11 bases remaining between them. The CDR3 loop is CASSWAEKEQFF. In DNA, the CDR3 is TGTGCCAGCAGCTGGGCTGAGAAGGAGCAGTTCTTC.

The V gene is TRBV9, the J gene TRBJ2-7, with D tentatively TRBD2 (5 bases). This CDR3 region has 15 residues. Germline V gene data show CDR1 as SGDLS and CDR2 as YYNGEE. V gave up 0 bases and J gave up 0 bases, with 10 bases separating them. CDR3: CASSVEVGVSYEQYF. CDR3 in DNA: TGTGCCAGCAGCGTAGAGGTGGGAGTCTCCTACGAGCAGTACTTC.

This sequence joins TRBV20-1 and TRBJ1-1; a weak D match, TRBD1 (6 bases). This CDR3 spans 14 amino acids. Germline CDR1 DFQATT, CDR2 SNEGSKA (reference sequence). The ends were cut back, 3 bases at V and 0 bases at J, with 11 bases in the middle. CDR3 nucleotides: TGCAGTGCTAGTCAGGAGGGGGTGAACACTGAAGCTTTCTTT. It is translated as CSASQEGVNTEAFF.

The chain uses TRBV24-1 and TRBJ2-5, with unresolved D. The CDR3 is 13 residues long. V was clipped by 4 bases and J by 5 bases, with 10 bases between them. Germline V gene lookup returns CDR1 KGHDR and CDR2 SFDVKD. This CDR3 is CATSDHSGETQYF. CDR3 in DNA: TGTGCCACCAGTGACCACTCCGGTGAGACCCAGTACTTC.

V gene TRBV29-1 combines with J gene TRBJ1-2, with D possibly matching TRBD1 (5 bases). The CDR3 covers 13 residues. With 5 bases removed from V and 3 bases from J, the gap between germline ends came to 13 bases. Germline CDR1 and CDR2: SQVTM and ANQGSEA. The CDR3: CSVHPGRDYGYTF. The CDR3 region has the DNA TGCAGCGTTCACCCGGGGCGGGACTATGGCTACACCTTC.

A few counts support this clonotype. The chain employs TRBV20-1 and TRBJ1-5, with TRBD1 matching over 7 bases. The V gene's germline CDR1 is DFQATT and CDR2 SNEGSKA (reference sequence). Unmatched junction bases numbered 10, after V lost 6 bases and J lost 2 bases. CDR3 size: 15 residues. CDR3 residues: CSALGRQGRNQPQHF. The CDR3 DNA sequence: TGCAGTGCGCTAGGCCGACAGGGTCGCAATCAGCCCCAGCATTTT.

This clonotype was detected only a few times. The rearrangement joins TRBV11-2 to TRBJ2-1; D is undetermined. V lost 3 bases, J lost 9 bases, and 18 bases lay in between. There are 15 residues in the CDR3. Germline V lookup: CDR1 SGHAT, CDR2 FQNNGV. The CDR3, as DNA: TGTGCCAGCAGCTTCTTGGGCTCCCGCCCTGGTGAGCAGTTCTTC. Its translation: CASSFLGSRPGEQFF. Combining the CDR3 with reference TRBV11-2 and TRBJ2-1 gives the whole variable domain EAGVAQSPRYKIIEKRQSVAFWCNPISGHATLYWYQQILGQGPKLLIQFQNNGVVDDSQLPKDRFSAERLKGVDSTLKIQPAKLEDSAVYLCASSFLGSRPGEQFFGPGTRLTVL.

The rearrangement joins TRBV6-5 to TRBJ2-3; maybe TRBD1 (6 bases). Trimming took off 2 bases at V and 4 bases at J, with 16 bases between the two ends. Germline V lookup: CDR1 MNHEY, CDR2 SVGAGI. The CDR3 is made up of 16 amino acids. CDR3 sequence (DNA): TGTGCCAGCAGTTACGGGGCAGGGGAGCCTCCAGATACGCAGTATTTT. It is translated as CASSYGAGEPPDTQYF.

The CDR3 spells CASSLAGTGVLSEKLFF. The CDR3 DNA is TGTGCCAGCAGCTTGGCCGGGACAGGGGTTTTAAGTGAAAAACTGTTTTTT. V is TRBV5-6 and J is TRBJ1-4; TRBD1 agrees at 10 bases. The V gene end was trimmed by 0 bases and the J gene end by 7 bases; junction bases not matched to a gene: 9. Germline V lookup: CDR1 SGHDT, CDR2 YYEEEE. CDR3 length: 17 residues.

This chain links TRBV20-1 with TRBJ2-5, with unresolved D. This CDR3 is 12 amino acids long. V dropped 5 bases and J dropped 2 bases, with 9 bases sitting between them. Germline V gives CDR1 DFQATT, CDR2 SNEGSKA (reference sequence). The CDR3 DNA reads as TGCAGTGCTGGACGAAAACAAGAGACCCAGTACTTC. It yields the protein CSAGRKQETQYF.

In nucleotides, the CDR3 is TGCAGTGCTAGCCCCGCCAGCGGGGGCAACATTCAGTACTTC. Protein sequence: CSASPASGGNIQYF. The chain combines TRBV20-1 with TRBJ2-4, with TRBD2 matching 8 bases. CDR1 is DFQATT, CDR2 SNEGSKA, per germline (reference sequence). V lost 3 bases, J lost 7 bases, and 8 bases stayed unmatched. CDR3 length: 14 residues.

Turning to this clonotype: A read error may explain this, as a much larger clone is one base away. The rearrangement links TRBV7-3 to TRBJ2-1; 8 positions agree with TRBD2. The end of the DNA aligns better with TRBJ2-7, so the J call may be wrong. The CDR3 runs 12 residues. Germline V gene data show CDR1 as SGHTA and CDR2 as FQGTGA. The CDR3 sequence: CLAGTAYNEQYF. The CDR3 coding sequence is TGCTTAGCGGGGACGGCCTACAATGAGCAGTACTTC.

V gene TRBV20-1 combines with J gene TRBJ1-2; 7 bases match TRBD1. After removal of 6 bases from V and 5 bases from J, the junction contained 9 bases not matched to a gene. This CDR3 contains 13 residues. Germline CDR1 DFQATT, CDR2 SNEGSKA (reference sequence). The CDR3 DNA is TGCAGTGCCCCGGGACAGTCCTCATATGGCTACACCTTC. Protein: CSAPGQSSYGYTF.

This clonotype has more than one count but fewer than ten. As DNA, the CDR3 is TGTGCCAGCAGCCACGACTACAGCTATGGCTACACCTTC. It codes for CASSHDYSYGYTF. V usage is TRBV7-8 and J usage is TRBJ1-2, with unresolved D. Trimming took 5 bases from V and 4 from J, leaving 11 bases between them. Germline V gene lookup returns CDR1 SGHVS and CDR2 FQNEAQ. The CDR3 has 13 residues.